The rows below give T cell receptor beta chains drawn from one sample of a study of spatial heterogeneity in lung cancer. TCRdb passed the 5' RACE reads through MiXCR, listing each CDR3 protein once. The sample holds 17,000 or so distinct CDR3 sequences, under 7% seen once. The sample was lung tumor tissue, taken at surgery. The source of these receptors is a male donor with early-stage non-small cell lung cancer. Both conserved end residues are part of each CDR3. A D gene is named only where the DNA matches it firmly. Rows may omit the clone size; those that give it use once, few, many or a size class.

TRBJ2-7 NA TRBV4-1 many CASSRTEDSAYEQYF TGCGCCAGCAGCCGTACCGAGGATTCGGCCTACGAGCAGTACTTC
TRBJ2-5 TRBD2 TRBV7-2 many CASSQRGLVAGGRETQYF TGTGCCAGCAGCCAGAGAGGGTTGGTAGCGGGAGGGCGAGAGACCCAGTACTTC
TRBJ1-1 NA TRBV5-1 medium-sized CASRSGGPSMNTEAFF TGCGCCAGCAGATCCGGGGGCCCCTCGATGAACACTGAAGCTTTCTTT
TRBJ1-1 NA TRBV15 few CATEEKGGGFEAFF TGTGCCACAGAGGAGAAAGGGGGAGGATTTGAAGCTTTCTTT
TRBJ2-6 NA TRBV4-3 few CASSPSWGSGANVLTF TGCGCCAGCAGCCCGAGTTGGGGCTCTGGGGCCAACGTCCTGACTTTC
TRBJ2-4 TRBD1 TRBV9 few CASSAGQGAKNIQYF TGTGCCAGCAGCGCAGGACAGGGGGCCAAAAACATTCAGTACTTC
TRBJ2-5 TRBD2 TRBV20-1 few CSARFAGGAETQYF TGCAGTGCTAGGTTCGCGGGAGGCGCAGAGACCCAGTACTTC
TRBJ1-1 NA TRBV5-1 many CASSLWRTSMNTEAFF TGCGCCAGCAGCTTGTGGAGAACCAGTATGAACACTGAAGCTTTCTTT
TRBJ2-3 TRBD1 TRBV28 many CASSWSPSAISGGLDTQYF TGTGCCAGCAGCTGGAGTCCTTCAGCAATTTCAGGGGGTTTGGATACGCAGTATTTT
TRBJ1-2 TRBD1 TRBV6-6 NA CASSAGQGDYGYTF TGTGCCAGCAGCGCGGGACAGGGGGACTATGGCTACACCTTC
TRBJ1-1 NA TRBV5-1 many CASSLAQGNTEAFF TGCGCCAGCAGCTTGGCCCAGGGGAACACTGAAGCTTTCTTT
TRBJ2-1 NA TRBV12-3/TRBV12-4 many CASSLGGHNEQFF TGTGCCAGCAGTTTAGGGGGGCACAATGAGCAGTTCTTC
TRBJ1-5 NA TRBV28 many CASRGRGPQHF TGTGCCAGCAGGGGCCGGGGGCCCCAGCATTTT
TRBJ2-7 NA TRBV5-1 many CASSLEGTASYEQYF TGCGCCAGCAGCTTGGAAGGGACGGCCTCCTACGAGCAGTACTTC
TRBJ1-1 NA TRBV6-5 many CASSYSTGLITEAFF TGTGCCAGCAGTTACTCAACGGGGTTGATTACTGAAGCTTTCTTT
TRBJ1-5 NA TRBV7-9 many CASSIGSSLFISFRTVSNQPQHF TGTGCCAGCAGCATCGGATCAAGTTTGTTTATAAGTTTCAGGACAGTATCCAATCAGCCCCAGCATTTT
TRBJ2-3 NA TRBV11-2 many CASSSTDTQYF TGTGCCAGCAGCTCCACAGATACGCAGTATTTT
TRBJ1-1 NA TRBV6-5 few CASSYGGVNTEAFF TGTGCCAGCAGTTATGGGGGGGTGAACACTGAAGCTTTCTTT
TRBJ1-5 NA TRBV11-2 many CASSLGLEQPQHF TGTGCCAGCAGCTTAGGGTTGGAACAGCCCCAGCATTTT
TRBJ1-3 TRBD1 TRBV7-9 many CASSNRDSRSGNTIYF TGTGCCAGCAGCAACCGGGACAGCCGCTCTGGAAACACCATATATTTT
TRBJ2-3 TRBD2 TRBV3-1 many CASSAPSGSTDTQYF TGTGCCAGCAGTGCCCCTAGCGGGTCCACAGATACGCAGTATTTT
TRBJ2-3 NA TRBV24-1 many CATSDPGPGDTQYF TGTGCCACCAGTGATCCCGGACCGGGAGATACGCAGTATTTT
TRBJ2-7 NA TRBV9 NA CASSVETTPAYEQYF TGTGCCAGCAGCGTAGAGACTACGCCAGCCTACGAGCAGTACTTC
TRBJ2-7 NA TRBV7-2 NA CASSLLDGEQYF TGTGCCAGCAGCTTACTCGACGGCGAGCAGTACTTC
TRBJ1-3 NA TRBV28 many CASSPGLFSGNTIYF TGTGCCAGCAGTCCCGGACTCTTCTCTGGAAACACCATATATTTT
TRBJ2-5 NA TRBV20-1 many CSARENYQETQYF TGCAGTGCTAGGGAGAACTACCAAGAGACCCAGTACTTC
TRBJ2-3 TRBD2 TRBV7-2 many CASSLDAGGPNTQYF TGTGCCAGCAGCTTAGACGCGGGGGGGCCGAATACGCAGTATTTT
TRBJ2-7 TRBD2 TRBV29-1 many CSVDGGGNSYEQYF TGCAGCGTTGACGGCGGGGGAAATTCCTACGAGCAGTACTTC
TRBJ2-1 NA TRBV7-9 many CASSLADHNEQFF TGTGCCAGCAGCTTAGCCGACCACAATGAGCAGTTCTTC
TRBJ2-1 NA TRBV29-1 many CSVEGGQTQLYNEQFF TGCAGCGTTGAGGGTGGACAGACTCAACTCTACAATGAGCAGTTCTTC
TRBJ1-2 TRBD1 TRBV4-2 NA CASSRGQGAMDGYTF TGTGCCAGCAGCCGAGGACAGGGGGCGATGGATGGCTACACCTTC
TRBJ2-7 NA TRBV27 few CASTPRGGGSYEQYF TGTGCCAGCACCCCCCGCGGAGGGGGCTCCTACGAGCAGTACTTC
TRBJ2-1 NA TRBV27 many CASSLFHEAHEQFF TGTGCCAGCAGTTTATTCCACGAGGCCCATGAGCAGTTCTTC
TRBJ2-1 TRBD2 TRBV20-1 many CSARGLAGSYNEQFF TGCAGTGCCAGGGGACTAGCGGGGTCCTACAATGAGCAGTTCTTC
TRBJ2-1 NA TRBV24-1 many CATSDRMNEQFF TGTGCCACCAGTGACCGGATGAATGAGCAGTTCTTC
TRBJ1-1 TRBD1 TRBV6-1 few CASRPQTGGNTEAFF TGTGCCAGCAGACCCCAGACAGGGGGGAACACTGAAGCTTTCTTT
TRBJ2-7 TRBD1 TRBV27 many CASTGTTGAEAEQYF TGTGCCAGCACTGGGACGACAGGGGCTGAAGCCGAGCAGTACTTC
TRBJ1-6 NA TRBV29-1 many CSVAGESPNSPLHF TGCAGCGTTGCCGGGGAGAGCCCTAACTCACCCCTCCACTTT
TRBJ1-2 NA TRBV20-1 many CSAGVSNYGYTF TGCAGTGCTGGAGTCTCGAACTATGGCTACACCTTC
TRBJ1-1 NA TRBV7-2 medium-sized CASSLDRMGQGEAFF TGTGCCAGCAGCTTAGATCGGATGGGGCAGGGTGAAGCTTTCTTT
TRBJ2-5 NA TRBV12-5 many CASGLLRGQQETQYF TGTGCTAGTGGTTTGTTACGGGGGCAACAAGAGACCCAGTACTTC
TRBJ1-5 NA TRBV12-3/TRBV12-4 many CASRKQNQPQHF TGTGCCAGCAGAAAACAGAATCAGCCCCAGCATTTT
TRBJ2-7 NA TRBV14 medium-sized CASSPGQPYEQYF TGTGCCAGCAGCCCTGGACAGCCCTACGAGCAGTACTTC
TRBJ2-1 TRBD2 TRBV7-8 many CASSTSGVSYNEQFF TGTGCCAGCAGTACTAGCGGGGTCTCCTACAATGAGCAGTTCTTC
TRBJ1-2 TRBD1 TRBV28 many CASSSTGDGYTF TGTGCCAGCAGTTCTACAGGGGATGGCTACACCTTC
TRBJ1-1 NA TRBV7-9 many CASSLGQGNTEAFF TGTGCCAGCAGCTTAGGCCAGGGGAACACTGAAGCTTTCTTT
TRBJ1-5 NA TRBV6-6 many CASSYFPGGGNQPQHF TGTGCCAGCAGTTACTTTCCAGGTGGGGGCAATCAGCCCCAGCATTTT
TRBJ2-7 TRBD2 TRBV9 many CASSEGTSNSYEQYF TGTGCCAGCAGCGAGGGGACTAGCAATTCCTACGAGCAGTACTTC
TRBJ1-5 TRBD1 TRBV2 many CASSPGGRQPQHF TGTGCCAGCAGTCCAGGGGGCAGACAGCCCCAGCATTTT
TRBJ2-1 NA TRBV10-3 many CAISFPQGARQFF TGTGCCATCAGTTTTCCCCAAGGAGCCCGGCAGTTCTTC
TRBJ1-6 NA TRBV7-2 medium-sized CASSRSHNSPLHF TGTGCCAGCAGCCGATCCCATAATTCACCCCTCCACTTT
TRBJ1-1 TRBD1 TRBV2 NA CASTTQGALNTEAFF TGTGCCAGCACCACACAGGGGGCCTTGAACACTGAAGCTTTCTTT
TRBJ1-2 NA TRBV12-5 many CASGLATGYGYTF TGTGCTAGTGGTTTGGCTACAGGGTATGGCTACACCTTC
TRBJ1-2 TRBD1 TRBV7-9 many CASSVDRRGYTF TGTGCCAGCAGCGTGGACAGGAGGGGCTACACCTTC
TRBJ1-5 NA TRBV12-3/TRBV12-4 NA CASSLGLLAFNSNQPQHF TGTGCCAGCAGTTTAGGTTTGTTGGCATTCAATAGCAATCAGCCCCAGCATTTT
TRBJ1-1 NA TRBV7-2 many CASSLKYTEAFF TGTGCCAGCAGCTTAAAGTACACTGAAGCTTTCTTT
TRBJ2-3 NA TRBV29-1 many CSVLLPRAGTDTQYF TGCAGCGTTCTTTTGCCGAGGGCTGGGACAGATACGCAGTATTTT
TRBJ1-1 NA TRBV19 many CASSIRGNTEAFF TGTGCCAGTAGTATCAGGGGAAACACTGAAGCTTTCTTT
TRBJ2-7 NA TRBV6-5 many CASSCEVGEQYF TGTGCCAGCAGTTGCGAGGTAGGGGAGCAGTACTTC
TRBJ2-5 NA TRBV5-1 many CASSSRTGQGGQETQYF TGCGCCAGCAGCTCTCGAACAGGGCAGGGCGGCCAAGAGACCCAGTACTTC